The entry that follows covers one T cell receptor beta chain sequence. With 6 bases removed from V and 4 bases from J, the gap between germline ends came to 17 bases. CDR1 is KGHSH, CDR2 LQKENI, per germline. The CDR3 length is 15 residues. The record originates from a study of OX40 agonist ivuxolimab in advanced cancers. Measured with immunoSEQ multiplex PCR; TCRdb has only the in-frame clones, and not every one. In the table there are about 79,000 clones, roughly 90% of which are singletons. The chain has TRBV18 and TRBJ2-3; D is possibly TRBD2 (5 bases). The origin of this receptor is an adult with an advanced solid tumor such as melanoma, head and neck, liver or kidney cancer. The specimen was CD4+ or CD8+ T cells sorted from blood, collected in a trial of the OX40 agonist ivuxolimab. The CDR3 loop is CASSPRTGGSDTQYF. The CDR3 DNA reads as TGTGCCAGCTCCCCCCGGACCGGCGGGTCAGATACGCAGTATTTT.